The TCR beta chain described here comes from a study of blood T cell repertoires in COVID-19. Trimming shortened V by 7 bases and J by 0 bases, and 12 bases separated the two germline ends. The CDR3 length is 14 residues. Germline CDR1 MNHNY, CDR2 SVGAGI (reference sequence). The protocol was immunoSEQ multiplex PCR, while the TCRdb copy is restricted to in-frame clones and leaves out a portion. The sample has 200,000 to 250,000 clones, about four fifths seen once; the top ten hold 3.6%. The TCR comes from a woman older than 75 with acute or convalescent COVID-19. This chain joins TRBV6-6 and TRBJ1-1, with D maybe TRBD1 (6 bases). What was sequenced was peripheral blood. The CDR3 coding sequence is TGTGCCAGCATCCCACAGGGTTTGAACACTGAAGCTTTCTTT. This translates into CASIPQGLNTEAFF.